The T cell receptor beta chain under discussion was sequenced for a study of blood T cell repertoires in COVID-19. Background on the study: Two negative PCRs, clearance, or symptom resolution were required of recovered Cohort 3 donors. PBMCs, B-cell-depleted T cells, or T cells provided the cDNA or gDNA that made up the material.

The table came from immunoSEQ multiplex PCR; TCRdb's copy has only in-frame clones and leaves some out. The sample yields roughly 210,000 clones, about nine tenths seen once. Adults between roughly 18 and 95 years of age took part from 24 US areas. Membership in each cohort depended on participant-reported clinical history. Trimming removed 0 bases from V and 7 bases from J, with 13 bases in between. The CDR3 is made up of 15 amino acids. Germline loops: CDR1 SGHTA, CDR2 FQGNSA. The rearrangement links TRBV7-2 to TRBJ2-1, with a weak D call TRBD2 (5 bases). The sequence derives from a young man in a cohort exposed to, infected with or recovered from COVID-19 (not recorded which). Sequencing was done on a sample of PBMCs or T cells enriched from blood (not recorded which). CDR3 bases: TGTGCCAGCAGCTTAGCACTAGTGTCCGGGAATGAGCAGTTCTTC. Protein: CASSLALVSGNEQFF.